This T cell receptor (beta chain) was obtained from a study of vaccination and CD4 T cells after COVID-19. Overall study: Each convalescent patient was PCR positive for SARS-CoV-2 on nasal swab; roughly ten cases were mild and one severe. Timing of post-vaccine sample collection was a median approximately 79 days after dose two, with a range of 14 to 241.

Described treatment: roughly nine-day PBMC culture with coronavirus spike peptide pools or control peptides (ViraFEST assay). Peptide-pool expansion of antigen-specific T cells preceded TCR sequencing in ViraFEST. Culture conditions combined a few million PBMCs per well with approximately 10 IU/ml IL-2 and about 10 ug/ml peptide pools. Details on this clonotype: Antigen: not known.

Oncomine TCR Beta short-read sequencing was applied to DNA from cultured CD4+ T cells. Each CDR3 protein is one row after TCRdb ran MiXCR on the PCR reads. The data contain fewer than 15,000 distinct CDR3 sequences, approximately 60% of them singletons. The origin of this receptor is a human donor who had recovered from COVID-19. The sequencing used CD4+ T cells from blood, cultured in vitro, collected before SARS-CoV-2 vaccination.

The CDR3 here is CASSDRGPEDEQYF. The CDR3 DNA reads TGTGCCAGCAGTGACCGGGGCCCCGAGGACGAGCAGTACTTC. The chain has TRBV6-1 and TRBJ2-7; perhaps D is TRBD1 or TRBD2 (5 bases each). Looked up from germline, CDR1 is MNHNS and CDR2 is SASEGT. The CDR3 spans 14 residues. Trimming removed 3 bases at V and 5 bases at J, with 14 bases between.